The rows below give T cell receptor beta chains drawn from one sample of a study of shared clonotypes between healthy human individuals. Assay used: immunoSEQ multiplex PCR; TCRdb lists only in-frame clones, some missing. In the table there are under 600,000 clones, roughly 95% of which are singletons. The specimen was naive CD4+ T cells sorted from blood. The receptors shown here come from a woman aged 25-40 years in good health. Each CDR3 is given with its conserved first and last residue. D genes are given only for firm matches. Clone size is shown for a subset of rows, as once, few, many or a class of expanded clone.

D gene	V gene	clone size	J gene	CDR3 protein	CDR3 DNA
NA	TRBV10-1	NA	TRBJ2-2	CASLDLNTGELFF	TGCGCCAGCTTGGACTTGAACACCGGGGAGCTGTTTTTT
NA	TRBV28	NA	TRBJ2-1	CASRHIGEEQFF	TGTGCCAGCAGACACATAGGGGAGGAGCAGTTCTTC
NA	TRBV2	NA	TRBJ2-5	CASSERSAQETQYF	TGTGCCAGCAGTGAACGGTCAGCCCAAGAGACCCAGTACTTC
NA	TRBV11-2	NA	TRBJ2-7	CASSTAALSYEQYF	TGTGCCAGCAGTACTGCGGCGCTTTCCTACGAGCAGTACTTC
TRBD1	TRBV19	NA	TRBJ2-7	CASSTRDRRTYEQYF	TGTGCCAGTAGTACCCGGGACAGGAGGACCTACGAGCAGTACTTC
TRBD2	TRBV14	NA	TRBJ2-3	CASSPTTRLAGTTDTQYF	TGTGCCAGCAGCCCAACTACTAGACTAGCGGGGACCACAGATACGCAGTATTTT
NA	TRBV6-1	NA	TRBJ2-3	CASKPQAHTDTQYF	TGTGCCAGCAAACCACAGGCCCACACAGATACGCAGTATTTT
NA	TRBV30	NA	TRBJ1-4	CAWSLGTSATNEKLFF	TGTGCCTGGAGTTTGGGGACAAGTGCAACTAATGAAAAACTGTTTTTT
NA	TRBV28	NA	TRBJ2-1	CASSPQGGTSDEQFF	TGTGCCAGCAGTCCCCAGGGCGGGACGTCGGATGAGCAGTTCTTC
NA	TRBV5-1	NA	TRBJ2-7	CASSSSAGPNYEQYF	TGCGCCAGCAGCTCAAGCGCCGGGCCAAACTACGAGCAGTACTTC
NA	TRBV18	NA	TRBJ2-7	CASSPSGAISTYEQYF	TGTGCCAGCTCACCTTCGGGAGCGATATCAACCTACGAGCAGTACTTC
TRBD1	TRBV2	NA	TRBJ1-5	CASSRRTGGSNQPQHF	TGTGCCAGCAGTCGTAGAACAGGGGGAAGCAATCAGCCCCAGCATTTT
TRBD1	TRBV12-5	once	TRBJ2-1	CASGSGTGRVHEQFF	TGTGCTAGTGGATCCGGGACAGGGCGTGTGCATGAGCAGTTCTTC
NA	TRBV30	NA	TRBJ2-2	CAWTVGGGRTGELFF	TGTGCCTGGACCGTAGGGGGCGGGAGAACCGGGGAGCTGTTTTTT
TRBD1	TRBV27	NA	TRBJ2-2	CASSLRGTGPGPGELFF	TGTGCCAGCAGTTTGAGGGGGACAGGACCAGGGCCCGGGGAGCTGTTTTTT
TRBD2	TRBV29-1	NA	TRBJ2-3	CSVVLAGGPADTQYF	TGCAGCGTTGTCCTAGCGGGAGGGCCGGCAGATACGCAGTATTTT
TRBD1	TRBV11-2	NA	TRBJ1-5	CASSLAGGSNQPQHF	TGTGCCAGCAGCTTAGCAGGGGGTAGCAATCAGCCCCAGCATTTT
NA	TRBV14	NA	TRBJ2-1	CASSPLGRGDLFNEQFF	TGTGCCAGCAGCCCCTTGGGGCGGGGTGATTTGTTCAATGAGCAGTTCTTC
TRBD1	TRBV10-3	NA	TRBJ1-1	CAISRGIGTEAFF	TGTGCCATCAGCAGGGGGATAGGGACTGAAGCTTTCTTT
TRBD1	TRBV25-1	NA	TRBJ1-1	CASSEGRGRLTEAFF	TGTGCCAGCAGTGAGGGCAGGGGGCGGCTCACTGAAGCTTTCTTT
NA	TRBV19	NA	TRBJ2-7	CASSARGYEQYF	TGTGCCAGTAGTGCCAGGGGCTACGAGCAGTACTTC
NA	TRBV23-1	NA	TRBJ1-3	CASRRQRNTIYF	TGCGCCAGCCGGCGACAGAGAAACACCATATATTTT
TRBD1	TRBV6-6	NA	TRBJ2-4	CASSQDRGSGKNIQYF	TGTGCCAGCAGTCAAGACAGGGGGTCTGGCAAAAACATTCAGTACTTC
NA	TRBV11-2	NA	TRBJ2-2	CASSLVVGVATGELFF	TGTGCCAGCAGCTTAGTAGTGGGAGTCGCGACCGGGGAGCTGTTTTTT
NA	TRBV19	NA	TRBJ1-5	CASRTHNRAYQPQHF	TGTGCCAGTAGAACCCATAACAGGGCCTACCAGCCCCAGCATTTT
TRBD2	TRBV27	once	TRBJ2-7	CASSFRRLASYEQYF	TGTGCCAGCAGTTTTCGTCGACTAGCCTCCTACGAGCAGTACTTC
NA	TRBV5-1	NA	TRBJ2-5	CASSLVGGQETQYF	TGCGCCAGCAGCTTGGTAGGAGGGCAAGAGACCCAGTACTTC
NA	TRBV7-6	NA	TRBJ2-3	CASIPTEDTQYF	TGTGCCAGCATCCCGACAGAAGATACGCAGTATTTT
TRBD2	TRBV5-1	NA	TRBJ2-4	CASSSLAGDKNIQYF	TGCGCCAGCAGCTCTTTAGCGGGAGACAAAAACATTCAGTACTTC
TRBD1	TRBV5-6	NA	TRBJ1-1	CASSLGQGLSFF	TGTGCCAGCAGCTTGGGACAGGGTCTATCTTTCTTT
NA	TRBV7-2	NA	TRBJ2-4	CASSDGVVTTGPKNIQYF	TGTGCCAGCAGCGACGGGGTAGTGACGACCGGACCCAAAAACATTCAGTACTTC
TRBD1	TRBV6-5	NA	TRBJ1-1	CASSFLQGGNTEAFF	TGTGCCAGCAGTTTTCTACAGGGGGGGAACACTGAAGCTTTCTTT
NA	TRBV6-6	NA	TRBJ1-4	CASSPAAGTREKLFF	TGTGCCAGCAGTCCCGCGGCAGGGACTCGGGAAAAACTGTTTTTT
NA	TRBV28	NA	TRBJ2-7	CASSFHGEYEQYF	TGTGCCAGCAGTTTTCACGGGGAATACGAGCAGTACTTC
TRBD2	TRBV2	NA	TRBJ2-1	CASSGGLAGAFDEQFF	TGTGCCAGCAGTGGGGGACTAGCGGGAGCTTTCGATGAGCAGTTCTTC
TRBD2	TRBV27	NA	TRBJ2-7	CASSSLLAGEGGEQYF	TGTGCCAGCAGTTCATTACTAGCGGGAGAAGGGGGCGAGCAGTACTTC
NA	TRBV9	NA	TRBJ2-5	CASSVVGGSETQYF	TGTGCCAGCAGCGTAGTCGGAGGTTCAGAGACCCAGTACTTC
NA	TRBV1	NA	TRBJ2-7	CTSSQTGVYEQYF	TGCACCAGCAGCCAGACAGGGGTGTACGAGCAGTACTTC
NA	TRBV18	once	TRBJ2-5	CASSPQGGETQYF	TGTGCCAGCTCCCCCCAGGGCGGGGAGACCCAGTACTTC
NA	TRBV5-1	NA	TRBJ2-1	CASSLVGSSYNEQFF	TGCGCCAGCAGCTTGGTGGGGAGCTCCTACAATGAGCAGTTCTTC
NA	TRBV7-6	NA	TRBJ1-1	CASSPPIAAHTEAFF	TGTGCCAGCAGCCCACCGATCGCAGCTCACACTGAAGCTTTCTTT
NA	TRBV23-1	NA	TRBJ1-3	CASSQSGWTYSGNTIYF	TGCGCCAGCAGTCAATCGGGCTGGACCTACTCTGGAAACACCATATATTTT
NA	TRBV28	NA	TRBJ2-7	CASRRRGLRSYEQYF	TGTGCCAGCAGGCGGCGGGGGCTGCGCTCCTACGAGCAGTACTTC
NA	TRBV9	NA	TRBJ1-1	CASSRGGLRPNTEAFF	TGTGCCAGCAGCAGAGGGGGGTTACGACCGAACACTGAAGCTTTCTTT
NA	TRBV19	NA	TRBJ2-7	CASSITSRGEQYF	TGTGCCAGTAGTATTACTAGCCGAGGCGAGCAGTACTTC
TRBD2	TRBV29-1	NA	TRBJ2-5	CSVAPGLAPAPTQETQYF	TGCAGCGTTGCCCCGGGACTAGCGCCCGCGCCAACCCAAGAGACCCAGTACTTC
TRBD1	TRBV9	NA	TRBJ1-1	CASSARTGAVTEAFF	TGTGCCAGCAGCGCTAGGACAGGGGCCGTCACTGAAGCTTTCTTT
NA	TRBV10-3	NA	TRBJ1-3	CATRDTMGNTIYF	TGTGCCACTCGGGACACCATGGGAAACACCATATATTTT
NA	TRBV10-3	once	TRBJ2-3	CAISDSTTLDTQYF	TGTGCCATCAGTGACTCGACGACCCTAGATACGCAGTATTTT
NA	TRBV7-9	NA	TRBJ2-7	CASSPRQGLFYEQYF	TGTGCCAGCAGCCCAAGACAGGGACTCTTCTACGAGCAGTACTTC
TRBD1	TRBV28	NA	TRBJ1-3	CASSQGQRGNTIYF	TGTGCCAGCAGTCAGGGACAGAGAGGAAACACCATATATTTT
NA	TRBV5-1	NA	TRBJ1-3	CASSIWGSTSGNTIYF	TGCGCCAGCAGCATTTGGGGCAGCACCTCTGGAAACACCATATATTTT